This T cell receptor (beta chain) came from a study of blood T cell repertoires in COVID-19. This CDR3 contains 13 residues. Germline CDR1 and CDR2: KGHSH and LQKENI. V lost 0 bases to trimming and J lost 5 bases, with 7 bases between them. Assay: immunoSEQ multiplex PCR; the TCRdb copy retains only in-frame clones and omits some. Here the sample spans tens of thousands of clones, roughly 78% being singletons. This clonotype was obtained from a woman in her sixties or seventies with acute or convalescent COVID-19. Sequencing was carried out using peripheral blood. This sequence joins TRBV18 and TRBJ1-1, with TRBD1 as a possible D gene (5 bases). CDR3 protein: CASSPPTATEAFF. The CDR3 coding sequence is TGTGCCAGCTCACCACCGACAGCGACTGAAGCTTTCTTT.